The 7 T cell receptor beta chains in this list originate from one sample, sequenced in a study of T cell responses to AZD1222 COVID-19 vaccine. Libraries were prepared by immunoSEQ multiplex PCR; TCRdb keeps only in-frame clonotypes and omits some of them. This sample has under 150,000 clones; around 90% occur once, and the top ten carry around 5.3%. The specimen comprised peripheral blood, sampled 28 days after the second AZD1222 dose. The receptors stem from an adult who received the AZD1222 COVID-19 vaccine.

The chain carries TRBV10-3 and TRBJ1-5; D gene uncertain. Trimming removed 0 bases from V and 5 bases from J, with 11 bases in between. This CDR3 is 15 amino acids long. The V gene's germline CDR1 is ENHRY and CDR2 SYGVKD. The CDR3 spells CAISESRAGDQPQHF. DNA of the CDR3: TGTGCCATCAGTGAGTCAAGGGCAGGTGATCAGCCCCAGCATTTT.

Written as DNA, the CDR3 is TGTGCCATCGTGGGTAACGCGAACCATGGCTACACCTTC. Protein sequence: CAIVGNANHGYTF. The chain couples TRBV10-3 to TRBJ1-2; D remains unclear. The germline V and J ends were trimmed by 8 bases and 6 bases, with 16 bases remaining between them. Germline CDR1 ENHRY, CDR2 SYGVKD. The CDR3 contains 13 residues.

The CDR3, as DNA: TGTGCCAGCTCCGACGGTATCTATGGCTACACCTTC. Its protein product is CASSDGIYGYTF. The V and J genes are TRBV18 and TRBJ1-2; D gene uncertain. This CDR3 contains 12 residues. V lost 6 bases to trimming and J lost 4 bases, with 9 bases between them. The V gene's germline CDR1 is KGHSH and CDR2 LQKENI.

The chain combines TRBV28 with TRBJ1-1; D is uncertain. V was pared by 3 bases and J by 8 bases, with 10 bases between. Germline CDR1 reads MDHEN; CDR2 reads SYDVKM. The CDR3 covers 12 residues. The DNA for the CDR3 is TGTGCCAGCAGTTTTCTGGCACAAGAAGCTTTCTTT. The encoded protein is CASSFLAQEAFF.

The rearrangement joins TRBV5-1 to TRBJ1-1, with TRBD1 as a possible D gene (6 bases). This CDR3 is built from 16 residues. The germline V and J ends were trimmed by 4 bases and 6 bases, with 22 bases remaining between them. The V gene's germline CDR1 is SGHRS and CDR2 YFSETQ. The CDR3 nucleotides read TGCGCCAGCAGCCTCTTGGGTGTGTCGGGGGCGGCTGAAGCTTTCTTT. Translated: CASSLLGVSGAAEAFF.

J is TRBJ1-2 and V is TRBV9, with D possibly TRBD1 on 5 matching bases. Germline assignment: CDR1 SGDLS and CDR2 YYNGEE. Trimming left V 0 bases short and J 4 bases short, with 10 bases between. The CDR3 loop spans 14 amino acids. The CDR3: CASSVGQGSYGYTF. The DNA for the CDR3 is TGTGCCAGCAGCGTAGGCCAGGGAAGCTATGGCTACACCTTC.

The chain is built from TRBV30 and TRBJ1-3; D is undetermined. The CDR3 runs to 13 residues. Germline CDR1 and CDR2: GTSNPN and SVGIG (reference sequence). V lost 0 bases to trimming and J lost 0 bases, with 3 bases between them. CDR3 sequence: CAWSVTSGNTIYF. In DNA form, the CDR3 reads TGTGCCTGGAGTGTTACCTCTGGAAACACCATATATTTT.